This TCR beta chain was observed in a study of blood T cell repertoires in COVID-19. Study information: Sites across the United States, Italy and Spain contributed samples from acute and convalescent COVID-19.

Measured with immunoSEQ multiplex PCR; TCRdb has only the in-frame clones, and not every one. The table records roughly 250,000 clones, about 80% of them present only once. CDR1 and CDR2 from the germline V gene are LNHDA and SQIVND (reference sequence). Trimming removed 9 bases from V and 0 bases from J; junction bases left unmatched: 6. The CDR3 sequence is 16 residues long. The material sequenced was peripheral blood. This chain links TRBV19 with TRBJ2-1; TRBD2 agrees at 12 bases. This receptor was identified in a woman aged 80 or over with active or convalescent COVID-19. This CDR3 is CASRTSGVSSYNEQFF. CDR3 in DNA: TGTGCCAGCAGGACTAGCGGGGTTAGCTCCTACAATGAGCAGTTCTTC.